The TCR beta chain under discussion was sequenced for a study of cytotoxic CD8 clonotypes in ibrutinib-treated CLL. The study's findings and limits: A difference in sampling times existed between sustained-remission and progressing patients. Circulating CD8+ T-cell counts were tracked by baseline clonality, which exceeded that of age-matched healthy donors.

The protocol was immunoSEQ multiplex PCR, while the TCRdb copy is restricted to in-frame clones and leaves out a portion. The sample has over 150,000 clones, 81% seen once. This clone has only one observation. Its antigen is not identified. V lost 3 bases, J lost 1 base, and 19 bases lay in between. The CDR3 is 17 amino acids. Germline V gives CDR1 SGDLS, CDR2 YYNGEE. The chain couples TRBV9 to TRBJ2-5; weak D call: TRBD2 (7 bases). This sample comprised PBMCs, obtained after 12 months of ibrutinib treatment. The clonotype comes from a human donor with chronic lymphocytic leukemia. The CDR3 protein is CASSGQARGGFQETQYF. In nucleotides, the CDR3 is TGTGCCAGCAGCGGCCAGGCTAGGGGGGGGTTCCAAGAGACCCAGTACTTC.